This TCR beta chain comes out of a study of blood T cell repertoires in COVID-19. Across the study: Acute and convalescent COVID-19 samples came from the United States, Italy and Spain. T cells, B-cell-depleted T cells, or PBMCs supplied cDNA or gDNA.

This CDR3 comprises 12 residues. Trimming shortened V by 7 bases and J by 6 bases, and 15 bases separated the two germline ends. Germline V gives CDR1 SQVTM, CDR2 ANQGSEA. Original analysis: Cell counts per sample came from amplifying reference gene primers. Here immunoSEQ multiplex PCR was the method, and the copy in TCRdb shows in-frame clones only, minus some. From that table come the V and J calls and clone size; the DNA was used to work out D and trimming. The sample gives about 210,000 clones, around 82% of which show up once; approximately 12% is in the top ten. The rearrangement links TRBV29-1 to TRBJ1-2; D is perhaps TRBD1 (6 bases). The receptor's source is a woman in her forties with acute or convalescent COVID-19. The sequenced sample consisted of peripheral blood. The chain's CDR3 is CSAFPGTNGYTF. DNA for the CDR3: TGCAGCGCCTTCCCCGGGACAAATGGCTACACCTTC.